This TCR beta chain was sequenced for a study of CD8 T cells in ankylosing spondylitis (dated by TCRdb to 2016 to 2017). Background for the entire study: To find TCR variants linked to disease, the study profiled T cell receptor beta repertoires in ankylosing spondylitis patients and healthy donors. The full study cohort was made up of under 30 ankylosing spondylitis patients and 108 healthy donors. Samples of peripheral blood were taken, and for ankylosing spondylitis patients, synovial fluid was collected as well. What the study reported, not specific to this receptor: The disease-linked clones showed a CD8+ phenotype and occurred at relatively low frequencies in peripheral blood. The disease-linked clones were reported to be significantly enriched in matched synovial fluid samples from ankylosing spondylitis patients. Blood from ankylosing spondylitis patients appeared to be characterized by a TCR beta motif made up of seven or eight highly homologous amino acid variants. Some TCR beta motif variants had previously been reported in synovial fluid and blood of reactive arthritis patients, which suggested common disease-initiation mechanisms.

These reads were obtained on an Illumina HiSeq 2500. Quantitative 5'-RACE with molecular barcodes was the method used to prepare the TCR beta libraries. The authors' pipeline ran thus. Disease-linked TCR variants were identified with a new computational method built on a probabilistic model of VDJ rearrangement. Through fastp at Q25 and MiXCR, TCRdb rebuilt clones from the public reads, retaining in-frame beta chains. Rows with one shared CDR3 protein collapse into an entry with the most common genes and DNA. It is TCRdb's table, rather than the study itself, that gives the V and J calls and clone size. Here the sample has 150,000 to 200,000 distinct CDR3 sequences; around a third occur a single time. The ten largest account for around 6.2% of the sample. Synovial fluid samples and blood samples obtained from the same ankylosing spondylitis patients were matched. With regard to this clonotype: Its antigen is not yet known. A much larger clone lies a single base off, so this may be a read error.

At the junction V is shortened by 7 bases and J by 0 bases, with 16 bases in between. The CDR3 runs 15 amino acids, cysteine and phenylalanine included. Of the read, only the CDR3 DNA is kept; its 45 bases are in frame from base 1. For CDR1 and CDR2, the germline V gene lists SGHRS and YFSETQ. The V and J segments used are TRBV5-1 and TRBJ1-1; TRBD1 is perhaps the D gene, given 5 matching bases. The sequenced sample consisted of synovial fluid, either unsorted or a sorted T cell fraction (not recorded which). The sequence was collected from a male donor with ankylosing spondylitis. The base sequence is TGCGCCAGCGGCCTGGGCGGGGACCTGAACACTGAAGCTTTCTTT. The resulting protein is CASGLGGDLNTEAFF. The full variable domain, with segments outside the CDR3 supplied by the reference TRBV5-1 and TRBJ1-1 proteins, appears as KAGVTQTPRYLIKTRGQQVTLSCSPISGHRSVSWYQQTPGQGLQFLFEYFSETQRNKGNFPGRFSGRQFSNSRSEMNVSTLELGDSALYLCASGLGGDLNTEAFFGQGTRLTVV.